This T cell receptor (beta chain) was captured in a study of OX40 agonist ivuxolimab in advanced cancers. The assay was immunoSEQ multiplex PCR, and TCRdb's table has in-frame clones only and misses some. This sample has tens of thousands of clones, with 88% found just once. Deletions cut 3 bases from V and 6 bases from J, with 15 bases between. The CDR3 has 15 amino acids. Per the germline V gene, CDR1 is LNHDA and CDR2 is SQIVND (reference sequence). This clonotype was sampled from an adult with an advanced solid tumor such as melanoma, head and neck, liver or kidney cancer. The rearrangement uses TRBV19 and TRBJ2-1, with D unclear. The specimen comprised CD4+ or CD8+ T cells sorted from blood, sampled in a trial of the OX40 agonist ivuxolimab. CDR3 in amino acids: CASSIGPPGPNEQFF. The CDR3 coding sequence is TGTGCCAGTAGTATCGGTCCCCCCGGACCCAATGAGCAGTTCTTC.